This is a list of T cell receptor beta chains from one sample in a study of blood T cell repertoires in COVID-19. This table comes from immunoSEQ multiplex PCR, and its TCRdb copy is limited to in-frame clones, with some not included. The sample yields some 300,000 clones, more than 70% seen once. Sequencing was done on a sample of peripheral blood. These receptors came from a woman aged 25-40 years who had recovered from COVID-19. The conserved cysteine and the conserved F or W are not part of the CDR3 here.

>TRBV30
AWRGYRDNQRGELF
>TRBV5-4
ASSPGTSGGAVDTQY
>TRBV9
ASSVPDSGNEQY
>TRBV19
ASSIVSGVYNEQF
>TRBV24-1
ATSDFLQPIGELF
>TRBV6-2/TRBV6-3
ASSYRGFNQPQH
>TRBV3-1/TRBV3-2
ASSQEGLGTSGTEETQY
>TRBV9
ASSVRDSSYEQY
>TRBV28
ARAPKAETQY
>TRBV5-4
ASFAGGSSGANVLT
>TRBV5-4
ASSLQGTNQPQH
>TRBV24-1
ATSDPSGAGETQY
>TRBV5-4
ASRRSGTGTYNEQF
>TRBV9
ASSVETAPLH
>TRBV28
ASSSGLGRYGYT
>TRBV19
ASSMGTRD
>TRBV2
ASTPSAPAYNSPLH
>TRBV5-1
ASSLAGFTDWSYT
>TRBV5-1
ASSFEYSGANVLT
>TRBV21-1
ASSKDRGKGTQY
>TRBV18
ASSPTPGQRTSGGDEQF
>TRBV20-1
SASPAGQGFGDTQY
>TRBV7-9
ASSREVIGTGGNEQF
>TRBV24-1
ATSGEQAGGRETQY